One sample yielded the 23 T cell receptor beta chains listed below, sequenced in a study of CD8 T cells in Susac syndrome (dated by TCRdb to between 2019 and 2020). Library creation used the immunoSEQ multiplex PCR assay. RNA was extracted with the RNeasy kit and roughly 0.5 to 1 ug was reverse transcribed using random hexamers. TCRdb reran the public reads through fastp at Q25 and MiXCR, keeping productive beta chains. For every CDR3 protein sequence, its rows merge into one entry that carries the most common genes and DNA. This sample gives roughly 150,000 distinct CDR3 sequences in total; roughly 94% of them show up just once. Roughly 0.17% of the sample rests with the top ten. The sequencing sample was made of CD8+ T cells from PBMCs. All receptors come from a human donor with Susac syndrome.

The chain's CDR3 is CASSLARTSGSWYEQFF. The CDR3, as DNA: TGTGCCAGCAGCTTAGCCCGGACTAGCGGGAGTTGGTATGAGCAGTTCTTC. V and J are TRBV11-2 and TRBJ2-1, with TRBD2 matching over 13 bases. With 1 base clipped from V and 8 bases from J, the junction kept 8 bases outside the gene matches. Germline V gives CDR1 SGHAT, CDR2 FQNNGV. The CDR3 runs 17 residues.

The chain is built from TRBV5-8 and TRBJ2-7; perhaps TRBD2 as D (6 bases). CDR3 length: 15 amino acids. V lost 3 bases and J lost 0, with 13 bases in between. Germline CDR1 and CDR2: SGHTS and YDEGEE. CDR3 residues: CASSSLALLSYEQYF. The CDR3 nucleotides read TGTGCCAGCAGCTCCCTAGCGTTACTCTCCTACGAGCAGTACTTC.

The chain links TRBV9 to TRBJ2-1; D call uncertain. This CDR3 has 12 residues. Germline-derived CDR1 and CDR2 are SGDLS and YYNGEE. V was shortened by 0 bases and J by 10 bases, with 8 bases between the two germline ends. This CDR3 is CASSVGSREQFF. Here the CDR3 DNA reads TGTGCCAGCAGCGTAGGGAGCAGGGAGCAGTTCTTC.

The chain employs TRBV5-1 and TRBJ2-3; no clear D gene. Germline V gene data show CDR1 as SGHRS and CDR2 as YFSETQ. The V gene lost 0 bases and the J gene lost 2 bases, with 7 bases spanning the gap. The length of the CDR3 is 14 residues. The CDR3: CASSLGGNTDTQYF. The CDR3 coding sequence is TGCGCCAGCAGCTTGGGAGGAAACACAGATACGCAGTATTTT.

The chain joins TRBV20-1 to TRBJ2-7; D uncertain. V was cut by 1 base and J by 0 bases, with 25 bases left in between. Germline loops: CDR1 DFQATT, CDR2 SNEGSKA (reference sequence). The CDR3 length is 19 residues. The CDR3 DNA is TGCAGTGCTAGAGGGGTAATGACGGCAGGTCAAAAAAACTCCTACGAGCAGTACTTC. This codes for CSARGVMTAGQKNSYEQYF.

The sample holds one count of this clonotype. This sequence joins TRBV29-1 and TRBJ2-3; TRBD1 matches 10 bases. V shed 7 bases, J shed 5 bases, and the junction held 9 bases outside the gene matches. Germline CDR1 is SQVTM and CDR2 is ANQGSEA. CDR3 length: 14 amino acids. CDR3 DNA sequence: TGCAGCGGGGCCGGGACAGGGGAAGGAGATACGCAGTATTTT. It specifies CSGAGTGEGDTQYF.

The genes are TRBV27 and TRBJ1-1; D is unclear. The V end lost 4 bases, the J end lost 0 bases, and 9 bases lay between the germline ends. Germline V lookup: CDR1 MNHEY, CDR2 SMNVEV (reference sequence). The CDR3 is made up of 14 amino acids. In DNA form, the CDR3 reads TGTGCCAGCAGTTCGAAAGGACTGAACACTGAAGCTTTCTTT. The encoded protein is CASSSKGLNTEAFF.

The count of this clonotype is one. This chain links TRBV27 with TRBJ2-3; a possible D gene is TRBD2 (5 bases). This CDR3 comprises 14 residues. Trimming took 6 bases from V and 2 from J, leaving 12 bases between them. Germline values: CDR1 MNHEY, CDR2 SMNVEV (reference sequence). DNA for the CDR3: TGTGCCAGCAGGAGAGGGATAAACACAGATACGCAGTATTTT. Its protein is CASRRGINTDTQYF.

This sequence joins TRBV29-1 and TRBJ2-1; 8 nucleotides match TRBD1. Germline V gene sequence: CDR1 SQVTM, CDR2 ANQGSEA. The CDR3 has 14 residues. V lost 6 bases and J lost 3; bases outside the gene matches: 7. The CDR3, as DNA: TGCAGCGTCGAGGACAGGGAGGACTACAATGAGCAGTTCTTC. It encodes CSVEDREDYNEQFF.

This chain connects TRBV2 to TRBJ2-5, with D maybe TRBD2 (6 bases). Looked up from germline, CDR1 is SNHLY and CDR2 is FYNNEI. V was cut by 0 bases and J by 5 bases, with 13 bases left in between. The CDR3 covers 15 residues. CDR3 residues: CASSEAISGWETQYF. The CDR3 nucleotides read TGTGCCAGCAGTGAAGCTATTAGCGGTTGGGAGACCCAGTACTTC.

The CDR3 protein is CASSQDWGTQFF. DNA for the CDR3: TGCGCCAGCAGCCAAGATTGGGGAACACAGTTCTTC. The chain has TRBV4-1 and TRBJ2-1, with D hard to call. Germline V lookup: CDR1 MGHRA, CDR2 YSYEKL. The CDR3 has 12 amino acids. The V gene lost 0 bases and the J gene lost 13 bases, with 10 bases spanning the gap.

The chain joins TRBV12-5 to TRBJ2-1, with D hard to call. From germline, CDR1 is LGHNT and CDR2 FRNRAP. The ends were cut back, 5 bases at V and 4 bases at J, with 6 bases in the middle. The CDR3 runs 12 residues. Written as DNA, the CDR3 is TGTGCTAGTGGTCTGGGGTACAATGAGCAGTTCTTC. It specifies CASGLGYNEQFF.

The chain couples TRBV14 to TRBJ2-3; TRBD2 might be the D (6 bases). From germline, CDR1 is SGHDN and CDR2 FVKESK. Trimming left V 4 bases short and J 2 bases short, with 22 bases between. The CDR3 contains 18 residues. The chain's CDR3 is CASSPFRAGLVLTDTQYF. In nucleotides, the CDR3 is TGTGCCAGCAGCCCGTTCCGCGCGGGGCTAGTTCTCACAGATACGCAGTATTTT.

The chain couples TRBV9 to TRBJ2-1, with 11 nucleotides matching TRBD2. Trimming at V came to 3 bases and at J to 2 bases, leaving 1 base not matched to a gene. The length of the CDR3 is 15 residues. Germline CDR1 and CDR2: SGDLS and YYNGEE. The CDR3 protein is CASSGSGRAYNEQFF. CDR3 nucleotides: TGTGCCAGCAGCGGTAGCGGGAGGGCCTACAATGAGCAGTTCTTC.

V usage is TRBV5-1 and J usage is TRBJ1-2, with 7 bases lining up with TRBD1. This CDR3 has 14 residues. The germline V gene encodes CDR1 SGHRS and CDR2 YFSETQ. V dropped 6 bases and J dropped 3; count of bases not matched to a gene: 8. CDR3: CASKTYRGDYGYTF. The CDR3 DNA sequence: TGCGCCAGCAAGACCTACAGGGGTGACTATGGCTACACCTTC.

The DNA for the CDR3 is TGCAGCGTTGGGACTAGCAGCTCCTACAATGAGCAGTTCTTC. Protein product: CSVGTSSSYNEQFF. This chain links TRBV29-1 with TRBJ2-1, with 8 bases identical to TRBD2. V lost 4 bases to trimming and J lost 0 bases; unmatched junction nucleotides: 2. This CDR3 has 14 amino acids. Germline assignment: CDR1 SQVTM and CDR2 ANQGSEA.

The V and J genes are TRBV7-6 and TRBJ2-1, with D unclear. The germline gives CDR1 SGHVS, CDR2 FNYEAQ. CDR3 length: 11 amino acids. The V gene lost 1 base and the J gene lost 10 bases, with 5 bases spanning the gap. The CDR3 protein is CASSLDREQFF. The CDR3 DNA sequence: TGTGCCAGCAGCTTAGACCGGGAGCAGTTCTTC.

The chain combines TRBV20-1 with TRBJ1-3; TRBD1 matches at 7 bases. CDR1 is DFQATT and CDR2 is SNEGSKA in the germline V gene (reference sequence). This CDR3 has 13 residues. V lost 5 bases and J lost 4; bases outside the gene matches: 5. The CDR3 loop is CSAPQGSGNTIYF. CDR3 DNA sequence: TGCAGTGCTCCACAGGGGTCAGGAAACACCATATATTTT.

The chain's CDR3 is CASSPRLGGSNQPQHF. CDR3 nucleotides: TGTGCCAGCAGTCCGCGACTGGGAGGGAGCAATCAGCCCCAGCATTTT. The rearrangement uses TRBV28 and TRBJ1-5, with no clear D. Per germline, CDR1 MDHEN and CDR2 SYDVKM. V dropped 5 bases and J dropped 1 base, with 15 bases sitting between them. CDR3 length: 16 amino acids.

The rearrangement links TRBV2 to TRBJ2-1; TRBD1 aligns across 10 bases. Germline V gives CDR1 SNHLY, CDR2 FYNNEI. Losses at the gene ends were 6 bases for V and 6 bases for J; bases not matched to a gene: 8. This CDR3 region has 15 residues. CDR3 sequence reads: CASSFTGQGTNEQFF. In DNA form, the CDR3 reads TGTGCCAGCAGCTTTACGGGACAGGGGACCAATGAGCAGTTCTTC.

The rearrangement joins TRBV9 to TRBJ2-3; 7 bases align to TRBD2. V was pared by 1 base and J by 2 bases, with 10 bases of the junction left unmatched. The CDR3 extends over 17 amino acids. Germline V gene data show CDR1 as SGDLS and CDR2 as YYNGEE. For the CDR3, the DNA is TGTGCCAGCAGCGTATTTGGGCTAGCGGCCTCCACAGATACGCAGTATTTT. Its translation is CASSVFGLAASTDTQYF.

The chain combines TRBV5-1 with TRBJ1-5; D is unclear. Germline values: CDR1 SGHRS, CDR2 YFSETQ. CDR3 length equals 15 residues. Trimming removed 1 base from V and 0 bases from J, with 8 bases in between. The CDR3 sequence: CASSLYSDSNQPQHF. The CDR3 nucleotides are TGCGCCAGCAGCTTGTACTCGGATAGCAATCAGCCCCAGCATTTT. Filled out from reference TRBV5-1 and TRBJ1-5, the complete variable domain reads KAGVTQTPRYLIKTRGQQVTLSCSPISGHRSVSWYQQTPGQGLQFLFEYFSETQRNKGNFPGRFSGRQFSNSRSEMNVSTLELGDSALYLCASSLYSDSNQPQHFGDGTRLSIL.

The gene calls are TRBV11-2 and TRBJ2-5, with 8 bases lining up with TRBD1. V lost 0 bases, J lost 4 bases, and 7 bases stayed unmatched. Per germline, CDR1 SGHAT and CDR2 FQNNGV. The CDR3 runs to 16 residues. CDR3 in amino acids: CASSLDWAGGVETQYF. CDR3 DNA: TGTGCCAGCAGCTTAGATTGGGCAGGGGGCGTAGAGACCCAGTACTTC.